This T cell receptor beta chain is drawn from a study of shared clonotypes between healthy human individuals. TCRdb's table, derived via immunoSEQ multiplex PCR, lists solely in-frame clones and lacks some. The sample carries about 2.3 million clones, just over 90% recorded once. The receptor's source is a man between 18 and 29 years old in good health. Some clones in this sample may be carry-over from other donors' samples. Sequencing was performed on naive CD4+ T cells from PBMCs. Subset reported: CD45RA+ positively selected.

The chain's CDR3 is CASSLWDQTSPLHF. CDR3 DNA: TGTGCCAGCAGTTTGTGGGACCAAACTTCACCCCTCCACTTT. This sequence joins TRBV9 and TRBJ1-6; D might be TRBD1 (5 bases). V was pared by 5 bases and J by 9 bases, with 15 bases between. Germline assignment: CDR1 SGDLS and CDR2 YYNGEE. This CDR3 has 14 amino acids.